The source of this T cell receptor beta chain is a study of blood T cells in healthy people across ages. CDR1 and CDR2 from the germline V gene are DFQATT and SNEGSKA (reference sequence). The CDR3 contains 13 residues. V lost 4 bases and J lost 1, with 10 bases in between. It was with a sample-barcoded 5' primer and a J-beta primer mix that a second PCR of roughly 7 to 12 cycles was run. TCRdb reprocessed the 5' RACE reads via MiXCR and lists one record per CDR3 protein. The table has approximately 680,000 distinct CDR3 sequences, around 32% seen once; the top ten hold 15%. With respect to this clonotype: Its antigen is undetermined.

Regarding the study as a whole: Strong correlation was found linking TCR beta diversity to naive T cell percentage.

The draw of peripheral blood yielded roughly 9.1 milliliters from each donor. Samples each yielded at least 6 micrograms of total RNA. The clonotype was recovered from an elderly woman in good health. The V and J genes are TRBV20-1 and TRBJ1-1; perhaps TRBD1 as D (5 bases). Sequencing was performed on blood. Written as DNA, the CDR3 is TGCAGTGCTATCCGGGACGGGAACACTGAAGCTTTCTTT. This gives the protein CSAIRDGNTEAFF.